The following is a TCR beta chain sequence with its context. What it recognizes is unknown. These data come from a study of T cell responses to AZD1222 COVID-19 vaccine. Study results and caveats: The peak T cell response came first, and repertoires were sampled only after it. Across spike, vaccine-associated CD4 TCRs were found, dominant at 160-218 and 743-854. Targets within unmutated variant regions were reportedly found for nearly half of spike-specific TCRs.

From germline, CDR1 is SGHAT and CDR2 FQNNGV. V lost 2 bases to trimming and J lost 7 bases, with 17 bases between them. The CDR3 is made up of 16 amino acids. Second-dose recipients at about 4 or about 12 weeks were treated as one pooled group. The table came from immunoSEQ multiplex PCR; TCRdb's copy has only in-frame clones and leaves some out. The sample shows over 70,000 clones, roughly nine tenths of them seen only once. This TCR was recovered from an adult who received the AZD1222 COVID-19 vaccine. The material was peripheral blood, obtained 28 days after the second AZD1222 dose. The genes are TRBV11-2 and TRBJ2-2; D could derive from TRBD1 or TRBD2 (6 bases each). The CDR3 sequence: CASSLKVGGSGGELFF. The CDR3 nucleotides are TGTGCCAGCAGCTTAAAAGTGGGGGGCTCGGGCGGGGAGCTGTTTTTT. Full variable domain (remainder filled in from reference TRBV11-2 and TRBJ2-2): EAGVAQSPRYKIIEKRQSVAFWCNPISGHATLYWYQQILGQGPKLLIQFQNNGVVDDSQLPKDRFSAERLKGVDSTLKIQPAKLEDSAVYLCASSLKVGGSGGELFFGEGSRLTVL.